The entry that follows covers one T cell receptor (beta chain) sequence. Its antigen is not known. Measured with immunoSEQ multiplex PCR; TCRdb has only the in-frame clones, and not every one. The sample yields 84,000 or so clones, approximately 86% seen once. The sample is drawn from a study of T cell responses to AZD1222 COVID-19 vaccine. Study-wide points: Unmutated variant regions reportedly attract nearly half of all spike-specific TCRs. Mapped onto spike, vaccine-associated CD4 TCRs spanned it and were dominant at 160-218 and 743-854. The donor group comprised mostly white British people and more females; the analysis possibly underestimated clonal diversity. Vaccination with two AZD1222 doses was followed by a rise in Spike-specific TCR breadth and depth.

V lost 4 bases to trimming and J lost 5 bases, with 16 bases between them. This CDR3 is 15 amino acids long. CDR1 and CDR2 from the germline V gene are SGDLS and YYNGEE. This TCR was sampled from an adult in good health. Here the sequenced sample was peripheral blood, taken on day 0 of AZD1222 vaccination. This chain uses TRBV9 with TRBJ1-5; D unresolved. The CDR3 DNA reads as TGTGCCAGCAGCCCTTTCGGTGGGAGCGATCAGCCCCAGCATTTT. This codes for CASSPFGGSDQPQHF.